The clone carrying this T cell receptor (beta chain) was detected a few times. The antigen is undetermined. 60 Vbeta and 13 Jbeta primers were used in PCR. Data came from immunoSEQ multiplex PCR; TCRdb stores just in-frame clones and leaves some out. The sample records more than 85,000 clones, 76% being singletons. This sample was taken from a study of cytomegalovirus exposure and HLA in healthy donors. Study-level points and caveats: Many donors carried some public TCRs, although rarity characterized most TCR sequences. Cytomegalovirus association was listed for about 150 TCR beta chains.

Germline CDR1 SEHNR, CDR2 FQNEAQ (reference sequence). V dropped 1 base and J dropped 7 bases, with 13 bases sitting between them. There are 14 residues in the CDR3. The receptor was derived from a woman aged 45-60 years in good health and CMV-seropositive. This rearrangement joins TRBV7-9 to TRBJ1-1; D gene uncertain. Material: PBMCs. The CDR3 nucleotides are TGTGCCAGCAGCTTAGTCGGGTCTGGTCTTGAAGCTTTCTTT. It is translated as CASSLVGSGLEAFF.